Only a few counts were recorded for the clone carrying this TCR beta chain. A read error may produce the germline difference seen at one junction end. Germline loops: CDR1 MDHEN, CDR2 SYDVKM. The CDR3 loop spans 14 amino acids. These data belong to a study of patients and donors after allogeneic stem cell transplantation. TCRdb analysed the RT-PCR reads with MiXCR anew, one entry per CDR3 protein. This table has hundreds of thousands of distinct CDR3 sequences, approximately 16% appearing once. This receptor was taken from a human donor who was either an allogeneic HSCT recipient or a stem cell or donor lymphocyte infusion donor (not recorded which). It is not recorded whose cells these are; they may come from a transplant donor. The sequencing input was blood, either unsorted or a sorted T cell fraction (not recorded which). The chain combines TRBV28 with TRBJ1-2, with no clear D. The DNA of the CDR3 is TGTGCCAGCAGTTCTACCGGGTCTAAATATGGCTACACCTTC. This encodes CASSSTGSKYGYTF.